The sequence of this T cell receptor beta chain was determined in a study of T cell changes during pregnancy in multiple sclerosis (dated by TCRdb to between 2019 and 2020). With regard to the full study: In women with multiple sclerosis, the researchers looked at how the T cell repertoire shifted as pregnancy progressed.

Library preparation employed the immunoSEQ multiplex PCR assay. TCRdb took over this immuneACCESS table, retaining in-frame rearrangements with V and J assigned. Such tables are incomplete; in checked studies, under half of the missing clones stem from an unresolved V gene, and the remainder is unexplained. The sample records around 13,000 clones, around 89% of which are singletons. The ten largest make up less than 9.5% of the sample. For this clone: Its specific antigen is unknown. No much larger clonotype is one base removed from it; base qualities were not supplied.

At the junction V is shortened by 5 bases and J by 0 bases; bases outside the gene matches: 7. The CDR3 goes from the cysteine to the phenylalanine over 15 residues. This entry keeps only the CDR3 DNA: 45 bases, framed from base 1. CDR1 is given as SEHNR and CDR2 as FQNEAQ, both from the germline V gene (reference sequence). Rearrangement joined TRBV7-9 to TRBJ2-7; 7 central bases correspond to TRBD1. This TCR derives from a female donor in good health, enrolled as a control in a pregnancy study. Sequences were derived from CD8+ T cells from peripheral blood mononuclear cells, sampled in the second trimester of pregnancy. The sequence in DNA is TGTGCCAGCAGCAAAGACAGGGTAACCTCCTACGAGCAGTACTTC. It translates as CASSKDRVTSYEQYF.